These 10 T cell receptor beta chains originate from one sample sequenced in a study of CD8 T cells in ankylosing spondylitis. Findings and limits, study-wide: A motif of under ten highly homologous TCR beta variants was seen as apparently characteristic of ankylosing spondylitis blood.

TCRdb recomputed calls from the 5' RACE reads with MiXCR, one row per CDR3 protein. The sample has about 220,000 distinct CDR3 sequences, 5.5% to 7.5% seen once. These receptors' targets are unknown. The sequencing sample was made of blood, either unsorted or a sorted T cell fraction (not recorded which). These TCRs come from a male donor with ankylosing spondylitis.

This clonotype has a handful of counts. The rearrangement links TRBV12-3 or TRBV12-4 to TRBJ2-6; D gene ambiguous. This CDR3 has 12 amino acids. V was cut by 6 bases and J by 7 bases, with 7 bases left in between. The CDR3 DNA reads as TGTGCCAGCAGCCCGGCCGCCAACGTCCTGACTTTC. As protein: CASSPAANVLTF.

This clonotype has a count of ten or more. The chain combines TRBV5-1 with TRBJ2-3; D not resolved. Trimming cost V 5 bases and J 4 bases, with 14 bases left between them. The CDR3 contains 14 residues. CDR1 is SGHRS and CDR2 is YFSETQ in the germline V gene. This CDR3 reads CASRSGYGADTQYF. The CDR3 coding sequence is TGCGCCAGCAGAAGTGGGTATGGCGCAGATACGCAGTATTTT. Looking up the rest from reference TRBV5-1 and TRBJ2-3 gives the full variable domain: KAGVTQTPRYLIKTRGQQVTLSCSPISGHRSVSWYQQTPGQGLQFLFEYFSETQRNKGNFPGRFSGRQFSNSRSEMNVSTLELGDSALYLCASRSGYGADTQYFGPGTRLTVL.

The V gene is TRBV13, the J gene TRBJ2-7, with 7 bases that match TRBD1. The V gene's germline CDR1 is PRHDT and CDR2 FYEKMQ (reference sequence). V gave up 5 bases and J gave up 0 bases; unmatched junction bases: 4. This CDR3 has 14 residues. In DNA, the CDR3 is TGTGCCAGCAGCCGGGACAGCCTCTCCTACGAGCAGTACTTC. This gives the protein CASSRDSLSYEQYF.

This clonotype was detected ten times or more. The rearrangement joins TRBV7-8 to TRBJ1-2; no clear D gene. This CDR3 region has 15 residues. Germline-derived CDR1 and CDR2 are SGHVS and FQNEAQ. V lost 2 bases to trimming and J lost 3 bases, with 13 bases between them. CDR3 DNA sequence: TGTGCCAGCAGCTTACTACAGACCAAAGACTATGGCTACACCTTC. Translation gives CASSLLQTKDYGYTF.

Ten or more counts support this clonotype. V gene TRBV29-1 combines with J gene TRBJ2-3; 10 nucleotides align to TRBD2. This CDR3 contains 13 residues. The V and J ends lost 8 bases and 0 bases, in that order; junction bases with no gene match: 2. Per germline, CDR1 SQVTM and CDR2 ANQGSEA. This CDR3 is CSRTSGSTDTQYF. In nucleotides, the CDR3 is TGCAGCAGGACTAGCGGTAGCACAGATACGCAGTATTTT.

There are many counts of this clonotype. The chain has TRBV4-3 and TRBJ1-6; D uncertain. Trimming removed 0 bases at V and 7 bases at J, with 10 bases between. Germline V gene data show CDR1 as LGHNA and CDR2 as YSLEER. The CDR3 runs to 15 residues. CDR3 DNA: TGCGCCAGCAGCCAAGATCTGGAGGGCAATTCACCCCTCCACTTT. This gives the protein CASSQDLEGNSPLHF.

This clonotype was counted many times. J is TRBJ1-1 and V is TRBV6-1; D is undetermined. V was clipped by 6 bases and J by 1 base, with 15 bases between them. Germline V gene lookup returns CDR1 MNHNS and CDR2 SASEGT. This CDR3 comprises 15 residues. CDR3 loop: CASSDRALSNTEAFF. DNA for the CDR3: TGTGCCAGCAGCGACCGGGCGCTTTCGAACACTGAAGCTTTCTTT.

The rearrangement uses TRBV23-1 and TRBJ2-7; 9 nucleotides align to TRBD1. TRBV23-1 counts as an open reading frame of uncertain function. J was trimmed by 3 bases and V by 8 bases; bases with no gene match: 5. The CDR3 contains 13 residues. CDR3 amino acids: CASYRGLHYEQYF. As DNA, the CDR3 is TGCGCCAGCTACAGGGGGCTACACTACGAGCAGTACTTC.

This clonotype was seen at least ten times. The chain is built from TRBV7-9 and TRBJ2-7; D remains ambiguous. The V end lost 1 base, the J end lost 8 bases, and 12 bases lay between the germline ends. Looked up from germline, CDR1 is SEHNR and CDR2 is FQNEAQ (reference sequence). This CDR3 contains 13 residues. CDR3 nucleotide sequence: TGTGCCAGCAGCTTAGGGGAACAGCGCAAGCAGTACTTC. It codes for CASSLGEQRKQYF.

V gene TRBV9 combines with J gene TRBJ2-1; no clear D. Germline V gene data show CDR1 as SGDLS and CDR2 as YYNGEE. The CDR3 has 13 amino acids. Trimming cost V 0 bases and J 6 bases, with 7 bases left between them. In DNA, the CDR3 is TGTGCCAGCAGCGTAGTGGAGACCAATGAGCAGTTCTTC. Amino acids: CASSVVETNEQFF.